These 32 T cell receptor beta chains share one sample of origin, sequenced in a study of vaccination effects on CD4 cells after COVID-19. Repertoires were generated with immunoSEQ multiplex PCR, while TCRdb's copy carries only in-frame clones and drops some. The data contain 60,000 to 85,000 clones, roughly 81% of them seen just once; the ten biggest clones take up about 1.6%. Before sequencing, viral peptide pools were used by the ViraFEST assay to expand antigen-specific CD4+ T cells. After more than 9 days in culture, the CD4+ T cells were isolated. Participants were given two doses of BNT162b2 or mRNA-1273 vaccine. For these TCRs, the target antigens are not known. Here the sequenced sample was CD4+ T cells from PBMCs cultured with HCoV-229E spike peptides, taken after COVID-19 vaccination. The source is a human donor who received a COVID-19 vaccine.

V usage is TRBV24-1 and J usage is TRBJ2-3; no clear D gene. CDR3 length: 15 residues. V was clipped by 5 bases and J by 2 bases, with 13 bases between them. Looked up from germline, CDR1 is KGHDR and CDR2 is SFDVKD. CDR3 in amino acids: CATSGRNTLTDTQYF. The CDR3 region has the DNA TGTGCCACCAGTGGTCGGAACACGCTCACAGATACGCAGTATTTT.

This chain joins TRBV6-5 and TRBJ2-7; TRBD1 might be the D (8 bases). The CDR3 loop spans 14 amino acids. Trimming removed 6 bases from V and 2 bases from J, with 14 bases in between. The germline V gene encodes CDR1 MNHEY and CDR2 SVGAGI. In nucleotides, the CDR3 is TGTGCCAGCAGGGGAGGGACAGGAGCCTACGAGCAGTACGTC. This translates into CASRGGTGAYEQYV.

The CDR3 bases are TGTGCCAGCAGTTTGTTTGGGGGGGCGCGGACCGGGGAGCTGTTTTTT. Protein sequence: CASSLFGGARTGELFF. The V and J genes are TRBV27 and TRBJ2-2; TRBD2 might be the D (7 bases). There are 16 residues in the CDR3. Trimming left V 3 bases short and J 5 bases short, with 16 bases between. Per germline, CDR1 MNHEY and CDR2 SMNVEV (reference sequence).

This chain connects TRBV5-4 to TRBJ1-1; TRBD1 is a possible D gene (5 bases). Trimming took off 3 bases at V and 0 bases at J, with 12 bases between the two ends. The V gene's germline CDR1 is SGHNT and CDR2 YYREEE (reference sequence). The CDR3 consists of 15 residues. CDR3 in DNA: TGTGCCAGCAGCTCTACGGGACTCATGAACACTGAAGCTTTCTTT. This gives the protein CASSSTGLMNTEAFF. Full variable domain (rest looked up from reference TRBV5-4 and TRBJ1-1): ETGVTQSPTHLIKTRGQQVTLRCSSQSGHNTVSWYQQALGQGPQFIFQYYREEENGRGNFPPRFSGLQFPNYSSELNVNALELDDSALYLCASSSTGLMNTEAFFGQGTRLTVV.

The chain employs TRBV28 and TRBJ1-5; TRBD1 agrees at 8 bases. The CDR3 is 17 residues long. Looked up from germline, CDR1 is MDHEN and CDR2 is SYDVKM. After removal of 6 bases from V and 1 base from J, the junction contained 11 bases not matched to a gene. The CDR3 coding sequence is TGTGCCAGCAGCCCGACCCGACAGGGGCCCAGCAATCAGCCCCAGCATTTT. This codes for CASSPTRQGPSNQPQHF.

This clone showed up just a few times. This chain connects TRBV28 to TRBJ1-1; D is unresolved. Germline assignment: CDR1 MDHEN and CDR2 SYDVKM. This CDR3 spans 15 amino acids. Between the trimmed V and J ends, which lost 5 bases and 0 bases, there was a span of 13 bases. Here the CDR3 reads CASSRDPQMNTEAFF. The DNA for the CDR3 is TGTGCCAGCAGTCGCGACCCTCAAATGAACACTGAAGCTTTCTTT.

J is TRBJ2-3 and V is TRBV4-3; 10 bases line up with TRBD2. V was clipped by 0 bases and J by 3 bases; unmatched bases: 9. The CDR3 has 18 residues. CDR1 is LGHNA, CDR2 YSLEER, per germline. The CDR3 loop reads CASSQEGLLAGMTDTQYF. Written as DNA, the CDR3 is TGCGCCAGCAGCCAAGAAGGGTTACTAGCGGGGATGACAGATACGCAGTATTTT.

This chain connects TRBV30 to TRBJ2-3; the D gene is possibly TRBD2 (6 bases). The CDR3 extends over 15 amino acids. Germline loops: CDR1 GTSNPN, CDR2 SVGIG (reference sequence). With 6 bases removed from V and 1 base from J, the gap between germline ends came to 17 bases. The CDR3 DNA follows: TGTGCCTGCTACGGGAGCCAAGCCGGCACAGATACGCAGTATTTT. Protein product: CACYGSQAGTDTQYF.

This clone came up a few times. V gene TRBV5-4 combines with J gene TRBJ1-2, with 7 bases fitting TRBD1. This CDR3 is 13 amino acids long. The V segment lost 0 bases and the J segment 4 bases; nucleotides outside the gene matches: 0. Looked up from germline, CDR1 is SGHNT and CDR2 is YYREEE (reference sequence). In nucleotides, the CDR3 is TGTGCCAGCAGCTTGGCAGGGGGCTATGGCTACACCTTC. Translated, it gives CASSLAGGYGYTF.

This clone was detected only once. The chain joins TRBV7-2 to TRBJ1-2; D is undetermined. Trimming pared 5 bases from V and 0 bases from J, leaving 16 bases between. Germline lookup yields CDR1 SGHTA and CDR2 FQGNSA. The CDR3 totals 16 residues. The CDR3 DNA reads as TGTGCCAGCAGCCAAACCCGGGCGGCCTCTAACTATGGCTACACCTTC. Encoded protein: CASSQTRAASNYGYTF.

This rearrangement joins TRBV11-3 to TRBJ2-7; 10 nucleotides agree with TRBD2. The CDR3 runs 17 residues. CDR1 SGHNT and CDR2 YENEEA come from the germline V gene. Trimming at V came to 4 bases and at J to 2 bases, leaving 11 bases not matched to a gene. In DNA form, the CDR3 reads TGTGCCAGCAGCTCCGATACGACTAGCGGGCAGACCTACGAGCAGTACGTC. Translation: CASSSDTTSGQTYEQYV.

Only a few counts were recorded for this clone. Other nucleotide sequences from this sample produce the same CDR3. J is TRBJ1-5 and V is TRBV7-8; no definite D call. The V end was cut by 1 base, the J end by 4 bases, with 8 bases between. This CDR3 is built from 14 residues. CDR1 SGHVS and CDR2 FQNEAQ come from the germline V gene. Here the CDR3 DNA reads TGTGCCAGCAGCTTAGGTGGAGGAAATCAGCCCCAGCATTTT. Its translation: CASSLGGGNQPQHF.

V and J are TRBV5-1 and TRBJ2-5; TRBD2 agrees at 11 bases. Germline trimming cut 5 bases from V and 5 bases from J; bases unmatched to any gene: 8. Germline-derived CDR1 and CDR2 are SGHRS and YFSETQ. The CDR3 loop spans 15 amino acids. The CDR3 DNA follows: TGCGCCAGCAGGCGAGTAGCGGGGGGGCAGGAGACCCAGTACTTC. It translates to CASRRVAGGQETQYF.

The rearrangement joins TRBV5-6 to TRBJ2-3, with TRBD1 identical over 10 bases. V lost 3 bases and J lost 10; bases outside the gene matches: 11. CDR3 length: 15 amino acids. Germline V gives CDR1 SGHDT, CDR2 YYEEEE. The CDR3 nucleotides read TGTGCCAGCAGCTCGCAGCGACAGGGGGCTTTTCCGCAGTATTTT. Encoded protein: CASSSQRQGAFPQYF.

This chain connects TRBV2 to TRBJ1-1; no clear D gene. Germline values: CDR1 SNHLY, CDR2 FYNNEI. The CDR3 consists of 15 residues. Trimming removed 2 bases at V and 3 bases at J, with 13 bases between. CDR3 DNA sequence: TGTGCCAGCAGTGAAAGAAGAGTGAGCGACACTGAAGCTTTCTTT. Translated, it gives CASSERRVSDTEAFF.

The CDR3 region is CASRRRAYNEKLFF. For the CDR3, the DNA is TGCGCCAGCAGACGACGGGCCTATAATGAAAAACTGTTTTTT. The rearrangement uses TRBV5-1 and TRBJ1-4; no clear D. The germline V gene has CDR1 SGHRS and CDR2 YFSETQ. This CDR3 spans 14 amino acids. V lost 5 bases, J lost 4 bases, and 12 bases lay in between.

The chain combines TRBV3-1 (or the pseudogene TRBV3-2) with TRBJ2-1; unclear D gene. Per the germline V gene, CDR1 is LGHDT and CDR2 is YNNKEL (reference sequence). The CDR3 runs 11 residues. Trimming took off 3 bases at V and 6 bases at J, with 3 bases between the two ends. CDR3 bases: TGTGCCAGCAGCCACTTCAATGAGCAGTTCTTC. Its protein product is CASSHFNEQFF.

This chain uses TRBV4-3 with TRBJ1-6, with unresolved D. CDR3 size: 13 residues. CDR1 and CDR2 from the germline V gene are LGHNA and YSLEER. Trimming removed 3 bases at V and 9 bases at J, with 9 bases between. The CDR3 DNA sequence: TGCGCCAGCAGCCAGACGAGAGGTTCACCCCTCCACTTT. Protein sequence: CASSQTRGSPLHF.

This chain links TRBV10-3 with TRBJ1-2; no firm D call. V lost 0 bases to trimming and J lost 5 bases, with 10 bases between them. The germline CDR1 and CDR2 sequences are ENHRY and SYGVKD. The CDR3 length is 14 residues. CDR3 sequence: CAISESSGRYGYTF. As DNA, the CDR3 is TGTGCCATCAGTGAGTCCTCAGGCAGATATGGCTACACCTTC.

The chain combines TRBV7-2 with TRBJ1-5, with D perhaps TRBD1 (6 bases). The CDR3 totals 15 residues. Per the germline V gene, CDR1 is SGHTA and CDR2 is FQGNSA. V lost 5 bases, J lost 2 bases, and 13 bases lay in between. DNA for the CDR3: TGTGCCAGCAGCGCGGACAGTGGCGGCAATCAGCCCCAGCATTTT. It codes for CASSADSGGNQPQHF.

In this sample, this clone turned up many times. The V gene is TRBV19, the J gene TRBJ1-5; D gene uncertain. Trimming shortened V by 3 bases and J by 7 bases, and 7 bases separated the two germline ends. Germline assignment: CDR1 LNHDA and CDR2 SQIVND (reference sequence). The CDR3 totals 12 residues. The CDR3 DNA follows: TGTGCCAGTAGTATGCGAACCCAGCCCCAGCATTTT. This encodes CASSMRTQPQHF.

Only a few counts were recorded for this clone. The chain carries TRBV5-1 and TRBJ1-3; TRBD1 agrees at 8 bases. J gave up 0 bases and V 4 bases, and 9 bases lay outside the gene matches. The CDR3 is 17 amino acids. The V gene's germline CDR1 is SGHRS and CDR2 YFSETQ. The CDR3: CASSPQGVMHSGNTIYF. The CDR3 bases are TGCGCCAGCAGCCCACAGGGGGTGATGCACTCTGGAAACACCATATATTTT.

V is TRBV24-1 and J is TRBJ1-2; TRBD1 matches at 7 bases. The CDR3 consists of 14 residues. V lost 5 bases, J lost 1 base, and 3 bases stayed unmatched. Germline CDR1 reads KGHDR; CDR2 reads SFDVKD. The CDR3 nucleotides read TGTGCCACCAGTGCCCCAGGGGGTAACTATGGCTACACCTTC. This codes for CATSAPGGNYGYTF.

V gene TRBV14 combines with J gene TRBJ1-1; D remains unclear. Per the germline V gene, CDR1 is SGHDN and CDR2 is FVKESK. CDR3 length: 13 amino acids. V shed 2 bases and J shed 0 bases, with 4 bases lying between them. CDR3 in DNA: TGTGCCAGCAGCCAAAGTCTGAACACTGAAGCTTTCTTT. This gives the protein CASSQSLNTEAFF.

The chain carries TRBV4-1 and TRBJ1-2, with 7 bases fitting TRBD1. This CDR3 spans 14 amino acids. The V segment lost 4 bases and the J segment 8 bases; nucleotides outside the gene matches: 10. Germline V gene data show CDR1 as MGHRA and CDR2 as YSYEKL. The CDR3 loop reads CASSLPGGSNGYTF. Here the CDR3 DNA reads TGCGCCAGCAGCCTACCAGGGGGAAGTAACGGCTACACCTTC.

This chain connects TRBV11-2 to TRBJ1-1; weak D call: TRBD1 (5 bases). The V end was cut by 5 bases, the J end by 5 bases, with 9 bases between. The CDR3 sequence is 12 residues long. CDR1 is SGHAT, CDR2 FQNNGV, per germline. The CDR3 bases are TGTGCCAGCAGCCGACAGAGAACTGAAGCTTTCTTT. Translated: CASSRQRTEAFF. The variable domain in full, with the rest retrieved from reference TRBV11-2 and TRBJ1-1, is EAGVAQSPRYKIIEKRQSVAFWCNPISGHATLYWYQQILGQGPKLLIQFQNNGVVDDSQLPKDRFSAERLKGVDSTLKIQPAKLEDSAVYLCASSRQRTEAFFGQGTRLTVV.

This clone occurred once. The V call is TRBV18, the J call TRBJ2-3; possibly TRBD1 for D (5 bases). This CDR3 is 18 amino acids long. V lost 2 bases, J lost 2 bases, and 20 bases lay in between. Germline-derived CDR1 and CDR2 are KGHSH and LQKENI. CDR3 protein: CASSPELPGRANTDTQYF. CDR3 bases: TGTGCCAGCTCACCAGAACTACCAGGCAGGGCTAACACAGATACGCAGTATTTT.

The CDR3 DNA follows: TGCGCCAGCAGCTTGGCTGGTTCCTCTAACTATGGCTACACCTTC. As protein: CASSLAGSSNYGYTF. The chain uses TRBV5-1 and TRBJ1-2; D is unresolved. V lost 0 bases, J lost 0 bases, and 9 bases lay in between. Looked up from germline, CDR1 is SGHRS and CDR2 is YFSETQ. This CDR3 spans 15 amino acids.

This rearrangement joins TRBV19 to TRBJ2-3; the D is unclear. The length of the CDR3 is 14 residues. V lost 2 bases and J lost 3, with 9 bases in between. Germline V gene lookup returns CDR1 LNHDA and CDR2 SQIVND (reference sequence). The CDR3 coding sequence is TGTGCCAGTAGTATACAGGCAGGAACAGATACGCAGTATTTT. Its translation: CASSIQAGTDTQYF.

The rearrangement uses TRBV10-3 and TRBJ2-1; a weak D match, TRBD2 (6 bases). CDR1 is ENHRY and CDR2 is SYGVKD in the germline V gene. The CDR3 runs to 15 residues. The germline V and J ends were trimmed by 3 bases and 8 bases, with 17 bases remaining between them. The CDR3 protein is CAISEVRGLKDEQFF. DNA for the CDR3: TGTGCCATCAGTGAAGTACGGGGGTTGAAGGATGAGCAGTTCTTC.

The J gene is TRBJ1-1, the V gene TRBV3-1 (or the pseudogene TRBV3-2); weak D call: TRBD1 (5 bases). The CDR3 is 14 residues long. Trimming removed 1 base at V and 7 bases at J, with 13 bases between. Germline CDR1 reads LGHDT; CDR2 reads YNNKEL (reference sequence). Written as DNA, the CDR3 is TGTGCCAGCAGCCAAGGTGCCCAGGGTATTGAAGCTTTCTTT. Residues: CASSQGAQGIEAFF.

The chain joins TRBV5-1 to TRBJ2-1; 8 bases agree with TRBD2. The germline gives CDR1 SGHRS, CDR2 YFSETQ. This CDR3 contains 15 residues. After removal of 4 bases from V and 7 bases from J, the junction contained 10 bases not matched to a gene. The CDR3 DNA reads TGCGCCAGCAGCGATACACCGGGACTAGAGAATGAGCAGTTCTTC. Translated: CASSDTPGLENEQFF.